A selection of T cell receptor beta chains follows, all from one sample in a study of cytomegalovirus exposure and HLA in healthy donors. TCRdb's table, derived via immunoSEQ multiplex PCR, lists solely in-frame clones and lacks some. The repertoire table contains tens of thousands of clones. Sequenced input: PBMCs. The receptors originated from a man aged 40-55 years in good health and CMV-seronegative. The CDR3 runs from the conserved cysteine through the conserved F or W. Each record gives: D gene, V gene, J gene, CDR3 DNA, CDR3 protein. A D gene is named only where the DNA matches it firmly.

>TRBD2|TRBV2|TRBJ2-7
TGTGCCATCAACCCCTTAGCGGGGATCTCCCACGAGCAGTACTTC
CAINPLAGISHEQYF
>-|TRBV5-1|TRBJ2-7
TGCGCCAGCAGCAACCTCGGGGGTACGTACGAGCAGTACTTC
CASSNLGGTYEQYF
>TRBD1|TRBV11-2|TRBJ2-7
TGTGCCAGCAGCCCGACAGGGTTGGGGGAGCAGTACTTC
CASSPTGLGEQYF
>-|TRBV6-1|TRBJ1-5
TGTGCCAGCAGTGAAAACTCTTGGCGGGCGGTCAATCAGCCCCAGCATTTT
CASSENSWRAVNQPQHF
>-|TRBV19|TRBJ1-1
TGTGCCAGTAGTACAGGGTCGATGGGTAGCACTGAAGCTTTCTTT
CASSTGSMGSTEAFF
>-|TRBV27|TRBJ2-1
TGTGCCAGCAGTTCTCGACATGATACTGCAAACAATGAGCAGTTCTTC
CASSSRHDTANNEQFF
>TRBD1|TRBV2|TRBJ2-7
TGTGCCAGCAGAGAAGCCGGGACAGGGGGCTACGAGCAGTACTTC
CASREAGTGGYEQYF
>TRBD2|TRBV29-1|TRBJ2-4
TGCAGCGTTACAACACGGGACTATCTAGCCAAAAACATTCAGTACTTC
CSVTTRDYLAKNIQYF
>-|TRBV5-1|TRBJ1-2
TGCGCCAGCAGCCCGGGGCCGGAGGGGTTTCGCTATGGCTACACCTTC
CASSPGPEGFRYGYTF
>-|TRBV19|TRBJ1-5
TGTGCCAGCGGGGGAAACAGCAATCAGCCCCAGCATTTT
CASGGNSNQPQHF
>TRBD2|TRBV5-4|TRBJ2-7
TGTGCCAGCAGCCGGACTAGCGGGGGCTCCTACGAGCAGTACTTC
CASSRTSGGSYEQYF
>-|TRBV6-5|TRBJ1-1
TGTGCCAGCAGTTACTTACCGGGAGGAACTGAAGCTTTCTTT
CASSYLPGGTEAFF
>-|TRBV11-2|TRBJ1-1
TGTGCCAGCAGCTTAAGAGTCAATGAAGCTTTCTTT
CASSLRVNEAFF
>TRBD1|TRBV7-2|TRBJ1-4
TGTGCCAGCAGCGAACAGGGGGCCGGCGAAAAACTGTTTTTT
CASSEQGAGEKLFF
>-|TRBV7-9|TRBJ1-5
TGTGCCAGCAGCAACAGCCACAATCAGCCCCAGCATTTT
CASSNSHNQPQHF
>-|TRBV6-1|TRBJ2-3
TGTGCCAGCAGGGACTGGCAAAATACGCAGTATTTT
CASRDWQNTQYF
>TRBD2|TRBV12-5|TRBJ2-5
TGTGCTAGTGGTTCAGGTCGGGGGGGGGAGACCCAGTACTTC
CASGSGRGGETQYF
>TRBD1|TRBV6-5|TRBJ1-4
TGTGCCAGCAGTGGGGGGACAGGGACAAATGAAAAACTGTTTTTT
CASSGGTGTNEKLFF
>TRBD2|TRBV15|TRBJ2-1
TGTGCCACCAGCAGAGATAAGTCGGTCCCTAGCGGGGAATACAATGAGCAGTTCTTC
CATSRDKSVPSGEYNEQFF
>-|TRBV6-6|TRBJ2-7
TGTGCCAGCAGTTACTCGGAGGTGGTCTACGAGCAGTACTTC
CASSYSEVVYEQYF
>-|TRBV5-4|TRBJ2-1
TGTGCCAGCAGCGTCACAGGGAAACCCCTCTACAATGAGCAGTTCTTC
CASSVTGKPLYNEQFF
>-|TRBV16|TRBJ2-7
TGTGCCAGCAGCCCCTCGAGAGGCTACGAGCAGTACTTC
CASSPSRGYEQYF
>TRBD1|TRBV6-5|TRBJ1-4
TGTGCCAGCAGTTTTACAGGGGTTGAAAAACTGTTTTTT
CASSFTGVEKLFF
>-|TRBV12-5|TRBJ2-5
TGTGCTAGTGGGGCAGGGGCCCCGGTAGAGACCCAGTACTTC
CASGAGAPVETQYF
>TRBD2|TRBV7-2|TRBJ2-5
TGTGCCAGCAGCCCTGGACTAGGAGAGACCCAGTACTTC
CASSPGLGETQYF
>-|TRBV5-6|TRBJ1-1
TGTGCCAGCAGGTTTAGGTCCAACAGCTTGAACACTGAAGCTTTCTTT
CASRFRSNSLNTEAFF
>-|TRBV18|TRBJ2-6
TGTGCCAGCTCGTACAGGGGAGCGGGAGATGGGGCCAACGTCCTGACTTTC
CASSYRGAGDGANVLTF
>-|TRBV5-6|TRBJ2-5
TGTGCCAGCAGCTTGGGAGGGCAAGAGACCCAGTACTTC
CASSLGGQETQYF
>TRBD1|TRBV7-6|TRBJ1-6
TGTGCCAGCAGCATATCCGGACAGGGTTTGCCACCCCTCCACTTT
CASSISGQGLPPLHF
>TRBD2|TRBV4-1|TRBJ2-2
TGCGCCAGCAGCCAAGTTGGACTAGCGGGGAGGAACACCGGGGAGCTGTTTTTT
CASSQVGLAGRNTGELFF
>-|TRBV11-2|TRBJ2-7
TGTGCCAGCAGCCTAGAGGGCTATTACGCCTACGAGCAGTACTTC
CASSLEGYYAYEQYF
>-|TRBV7-9|TRBJ2-2
TGTGCCAGCAGTCCGACGGGGGGACAGAACACCGGGGAGCTGTTTTTT
CASSPTGGQNTGELFF
>-|TRBV7-9|TRBJ1-1
TGTGCCAGCAGCTTAGGCAGCGGGAACACTGAAGCTTTCTTT
CASSLGSGNTEAFF
>TRBD2|TRBV9|TRBJ2-5
TGTGCCAGCAGCGTAGCCCCCACTAGCGGCCAAGAGACCCAGTACTTC
CASSVAPTSGQETQYF
>TRBD2|TRBV11-1|TRBJ2-1
TGTGCCAGCAGCCCCGGGACTAGCGGGGTAAATGAGCAGTTCTTC
CASSPGTSGVNEQFF
>-|TRBV7-7|TRBJ2-1
TGTGCTAGCAGCTTATTTGGGGGGAGCTCCTACAATGAGCAGTTCTTC
CASSLFGGSSYNEQFF
>-|TRBV18|TRBJ2-7
TGTGCCAGCTCACCGGCTCGGACAGCAGAGCAGTACTTC
CASSPARTAEQYF
>-|TRBV30|TRBJ1-6
TGTGCCTGGAGTGTTAGTGGTTCACCCCTCCACTTT
CAWSVSGSPLHF
>TRBD1|TRBV5-5|TRBJ1-6
TGTGCCAGCAGCTTGAGGTATACAGGGGGCGCAACGAATTCACCCCTCCACTTT
CASSLRYTGGATNSPLHF
>TRBD2|TRBV19|TRBJ2-5
TGTGCCAGTAGTGGGCTAGCGGGGGCCTGGGGAGAGACCCAGTACTTC
CASSGLAGAWGETQYF
>-|TRBV7-8|TRBJ1-6
TGTGCCAGCAGCTTAAACGGGGATTTATCCTATAATTCACCCCTCCACTTT
CASSLNGDLSYNSPLHF
>-|TRBV7-6|TRBJ2-7
TGTGCCAGCAGCTTTGGTGGTCCAGGGAGGCTTCGGGACGAGCAGTACTTC
CASSFGGPGRLRDEQYF
>TRBD2|TRBV7-9|TRBJ2-5
TGTGCCAGCAGCCGTGGGACTAGCCAAGAGACCCAGTACTTC
CASSRGTSQETQYF
>TRBD2|TRBV9|TRBJ2-5
TGTGCCAGCAGCGGGGCTAGCGGGGGGGGCCAAGAGACCCAGTACTTC
CASSGASGGGQETQYF
>-|TRBV4-1|TRBJ1-5
TGCGCCAGCAGCCAAGAAGGGATCGGGGGGGAATATAGCAATCAGCCCCAGCATTTT
CASSQEGIGGEYSNQPQHF
>TRBD1|TRBV5-1|TRBJ2-7
TGCGCCAGCAGCGGACCAGGGACAGGGGAAAACGAGCAGTACTTC
CASSGPGTGENEQYF
>-|TRBV5-6|TRBJ1-6
TGTGCCAGCAGCTTGTATGGACAAGGGGTCTATAATTCACCCCTCCACTTT
CASSLYGQGVYNSPLHF
>TRBD1|TRBV28|TRBJ2-3
TGTGCCAGCGGAAAGGGGGCGTCGACAGATACGCAGTATTTT
CASGKGASTDTQYF
>TRBD2|TRBV9|TRBJ2-1
TGTGCCAGCAGCTCGAGCGGGGGGGATTACAATGAGCAGTTCTTC
CASSSSGGDYNEQFF